This T cell receptor (beta chain) was sequenced for a study of technical replicates of blood from a handful of donors. TCRdb's table, derived via immunoSEQ multiplex PCR, lists solely in-frame clones and lacks some. The data show tens of thousands of clones, roughly 90% seen once. CDR1 SGHNT and CDR2 YYREEE come from the germline V gene (reference sequence). This CDR3 has 13 amino acids. V was pared by 3 bases and J by 5 bases, with 1 base of the junction left unmatched. The source of this sequence is a human donor in good health. Some clones in this sample may be carry-over from other donors' samples. The sequencing sample was made of PBMCs. The V call is TRBV5-4, the J call TRBJ2-7; TRBD1 aligns across 11 bases. The CDR3 spells CASSWGQGDEQYF. The CDR3 DNA reads TGTGCCAGCAGCTGGGGACAGGGGGACGAGCAGTACTTC.